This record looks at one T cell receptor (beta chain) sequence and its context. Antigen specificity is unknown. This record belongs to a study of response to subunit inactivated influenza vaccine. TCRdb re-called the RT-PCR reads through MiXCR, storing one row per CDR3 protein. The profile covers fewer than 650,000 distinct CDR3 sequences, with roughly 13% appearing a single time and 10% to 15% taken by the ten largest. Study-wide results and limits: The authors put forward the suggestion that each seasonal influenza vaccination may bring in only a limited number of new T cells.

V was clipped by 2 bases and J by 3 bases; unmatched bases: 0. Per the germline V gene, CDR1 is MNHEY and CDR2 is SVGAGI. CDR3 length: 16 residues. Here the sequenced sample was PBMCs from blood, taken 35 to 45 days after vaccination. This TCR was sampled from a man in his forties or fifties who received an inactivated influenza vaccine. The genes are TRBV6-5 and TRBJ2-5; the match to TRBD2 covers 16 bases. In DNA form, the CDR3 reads TGTGCCAGCAGTTACGGGACTAGCGGGAGGGAAGAGACCCAGTACTTC. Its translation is CASSYGTSGREETQYF.